This T cell receptor beta chain stems from a study of regulatory T cells in long-lasting Graves disease. Specified time point: newly diagnosed GD, antithyroid drugs for less than 3 months. TCR sequences were obtained from RNA taken from PBMCs. In its sample, this clonotype was seen many times. Arm-PCR of CDR3 regions with iRepertoire HTBI primers generated TCR beta libraries. TCRdb re-called the multiplex PCR reads with MiXCR, one entry per CDR3 protein. The sample shows 350,000 to 500,000 distinct CDR3 sequences, 12% to 15% of them seen only once. The same data also went into a second study, on T cells in Graves' hyperthyroidism and ophthalmopathy.

This sequence was found in a woman in her forties or fifties with Graves disease. Specimen: peripheral blood mononuclear cells (PBMCs), collected at new diagnosis, from a patient treated with antithyroid drugs.

This CDR3 reads CASSPTVAKNIQYF. CDR3 coding DNA: TGTGCCAGCAGCCCGACAGTAGCCAAAAACATTCAGTACTTC. The rearrangement joins TRBV11-2 to TRBJ2-4, with D perhaps TRBD1 (5 bases). Trimming removed 5 bases at V and 0 bases at J, with 8 bases between. This CDR3 region has 14 residues. Germline V gene lookup returns CDR1 SGHAT and CDR2 FQNNGV.